This T cell receptor beta chain was captured in a study of T cells in Graves' hyperthyroidism and ophthalmopathy. About the research overall: Peripheral blood was taken when the disease was first diagnosed, before any treatment began.

Duration under 3 months, a NOSPECS grade of at least 4, and a Clinical Activity Score of at least 3 characterized the ophthalmopathy patients. RNA transcripts provided the source from which TCR beta CDR3 regions were amplified. The HTBI primer set served for first-round RT-PCR of the TCR CDR3. One entry per CDR3 protein results from TCRdb running MiXCR on the multiplex PCR reads. The table records fewer than 550,000 distinct CDR3 sequences, approximately 25% of them present only once. The CDR3 length is 14 residues. Germline loops: CDR1 SNHLY, CDR2 FYNNEI. Trimming shortened V by 8 bases and J by 6 bases, and 20 bases separated the two germline ends.

This receptor was identified in a woman younger than 45 with Graves' ophthalmopathy. J is TRBJ2-7 and V is TRBV2; possibly TRBD1 or TRBD2 for D (5 bases each). Sequenced material: blood. In DNA, the CDR3 is TGTGCCAGCCGTACCGGGACGGAAAGAGGCGAGCAGTACTTC. Its protein is CASRTGTERGEQYF. The variable domain in full, with the rest retrieved from reference TRBV2 and TRBJ2-7, is EPEVTQTPSHQVTQMGQEVILRCVPISNHLYFYWYRQILGQKVEFLVSFYNNEISEKSEIFDDQFSVERPDGSNFTLKIRSTKLEDSAMYFCASRTGTERGEQYFGPGTRLTVT.